This record concerns one TCR beta chain sequence. TCRdb recomputed calls from the RT-PCR reads with MiXCR, one row per CDR3 protein. The data hold more than 600,000 distinct CDR3 sequences, with more than 13% observed a single time. V was shortened by 6 bases and J by 12 bases, with 12 bases between the two germline ends. Germline-derived CDR1 and CDR2 are MNHNY and SVGAGI (reference sequence). The CDR3 has 11 amino acids. Sequences were obtained from memory CD4+ T cells from blood. This rearrangement joins TRBV6-6 to TRBJ1-5; no firm D call. The receptor's source is a female donor in good health, serving as a healthy control. The CDR3, as DNA: TGTGCCAGCAGCTACCGGGAAAGCCAGCATTTT. Amino acid sequence: CASSYRESQHF.